Following are 28 T cell receptor beta chains from one sample sequenced in a study of beta chain features in type 1 diabetes. No antigens are known for them. Study observations and caveats: When Type 1 diabetes patients were examined, their TCRB CDR3s proved moderately but significantly shorter in all four CD4+ subsets.

Of the isolated RNA, all was reverse transcribed, and so the sequenced material was expressed TCRB transcripts. Measured with immunoSEQ multiplex PCR; TCRdb has only the in-frame clones, and not every one. The repertoire holds 600,000 to 700,000 clones, with around 15% as singletons. Specimen: naive CD4+ T cells from blood. The receptors were gathered from a man aged 18 to 29 with type 1 diabetes.

The chain is built from TRBV28 and TRBJ1-5; TRBD1 might be the D (6 bases). Germline CDR1 reads MDHEN; CDR2 reads SYDVKM. The CDR3 has 16 amino acids. The ends were cut back, 5 bases at V and 6 bases at J, with 20 bases in the middle. CDR3 sequence: CASSPSGRGRGQPQHF. CDR3 bases: TGTGCCAGCAGTCCATCCGGCAGGGGAAGGGGTCAGCCCCAGCATTTT.

The chain has TRBV5-1 and TRBJ2-7, with TRBD1 matching over 9 bases. J gave up 6 bases and V 4 bases, and 11 bases lay outside the gene matches. CDR1 and CDR2 from the germline V gene are SGHRS and YFSETQ. The CDR3 runs to 15 residues. CDR3 in amino acids: CASSRGQGPDGEQYF. The CDR3 DNA sequence: TGCGCCAGCAGCCGCGGACAGGGGCCTGATGGCGAGCAGTACTTC.

The V call is TRBV5-1, the J call TRBJ2-1; D assignment may be TRBD1 or TRBD2 (6 bases each). CDR3 length: 15 residues. The V end was cut by 3 bases, the J end by 5 bases, with 15 bases between. In germline, CDR1 is SGHRS, CDR2 YFSETQ. CDR3 DNA sequence: TGCGCCAGCAGCTCATGGGGGGCTCCTGACAATGAGCAGTTCTTC. As protein: CASSSWGAPDNEQFF. The whole variable domain, remainder taken from reference TRBV5-1 and TRBJ2-1, is KAGVTQTPRYLIKTRGQQVTLSCSPISGHRSVSWYQQTPGQGLQFLFEYFSETQRNKGNFPGRFSGRQFSNSRSEMNVSTLELGDSALYLCASSSWGAPDNEQFFGPGTRLTVL.

The chain carries TRBV2 and TRBJ1-5; no firm D call. Germline V gives CDR1 SNHLY, CDR2 FYNNEI. V lost 7 bases, J lost 5 bases, and 12 bases lay in between. CDR3 size: 13 residues. The CDR3 protein is CASTHTEDQPQHF. The CDR3 DNA follows: TGTGCCAGCACCCATACAGAGGATCAGCCCCAGCATTTT. The full variable domain, in which reference TRBV2 and TRBJ1-5 provide the parts outside the CDR3, is EPEVTQTPSHQVTQMGQEVILRCVPISNHLYFYWYRQILGQKVEFLVSFYNNEISEKSEIFDDQFSVERPDGSNFTLKIRSTKLEDSAMYFCASTHTEDQPQHFGDGTRLSIL.

This clone turned up a few times. The sample carries other DNA sequences with the same CDR3. CDR3 coding DNA: TGTGCCAGCAGCCAAGTAGGAGAGACCCAGTACTTC. Translation gives CASSQVGETQYF. The chain couples TRBV14 to TRBJ2-5, with D hard to call. CDR1 SGHDN and CDR2 FVKESK come from the germline V gene. The CDR3 spans 12 residues. Deletions cut 1 base from V and 4 bases from J, with 4 bases between.

The rearrangement uses TRBV6-1 and TRBJ1-1; D is unclear. Between the trimmed V and J ends, which lost 6 bases and 4 bases, there was a span of 15 bases. The CDR3 length is 14 residues. Germline V gene data show CDR1 as MNHNS and CDR2 as SASEGT. Here the CDR3 DNA reads TGTGCCAGCAGGGGTGTGTGGAAGGGCACTGAAGCTTTCTTT. Its protein product is CASRGVWKGTEAFF.

In this sample, this clone turned up a few times. The chain is built from TRBV11-2 and TRBJ2-3, with TRBD1 matching over 7 bases. Trimming removed 4 bases from V and 4 bases from J; junction bases left unmatched: 5. The CDR3 is 14 residues long. Germline lookup yields CDR1 SGHAT and CDR2 FQNNGV. CDR3 DNA sequence: TGTGCCAGCAGCTCGCGAACAGGGGCAGATACGCAGTATTTT. Its translation: CASSSRTGADTQYF.

This clone was seen a few times. The chain employs TRBV14 and TRBJ2-6, with unresolved D. CDR1 and CDR2 (germline): SGHDN, FVKESK. V was clipped by 5 bases and J by 0 bases, with 11 bases between them. The CDR3 runs to 16 residues. CDR3 in amino acids: CASSGYHSSGANVLTF. In nucleotides, the CDR3 is TGTGCCAGCAGCGGGTACCACAGCTCTGGGGCCAACGTCCTGACTTTC.

This sequence joins TRBV30 and TRBJ1-2; D may be TRBD1 (6 bases). The CDR3 sequence is 15 residues long. Between the trimmed V and J ends, which lost 3 bases and 2 bases, there was a span of 16 bases. Germline V gives CDR1 GTSNPN, CDR2 SVGIG (reference sequence). The chain's CDR3 is CAWRVMEGENYGYTF. For the CDR3, the DNA is TGTGCCTGGAGAGTTATGGAGGGGGAAAACTATGGCTACACCTTC.

The chain is built from TRBV7-8 and TRBJ2-5, with 8 bases aligning to TRBD1. Losses at the gene ends were 6 bases for V and 1 base for J; bases not matched to a gene: 4. The CDR3 sequence is 14 residues long. CDR1 and CDR2 from the germline V gene are SGHVS and FQNEAQ. For the CDR3, the DNA is TGTGCCAGCAGTAAGGACAGGGCCCAAGAGACCCAGTACTTC. It codes for CASSKDRAQETQYF. Drawing the rest from reference TRBV7-8 and TRBJ2-5, the complete variable domain is GAGVSQSPRYKVAKRGQDVALRCDPISGHVSLFWYQQALGQGPEFLTYFQNEAQLDKSGLPSDRFFAERPEGSVSTLKIQRTQQEDSAVYLCASSKDRAQETQYFGPGTRLLVL.

This clone was counted a few times. The chain recombines TRBV7-2 with TRBJ2-1; the D gene could be TRBD1 or TRBD2 (6 bases each). This CDR3 region has 14 residues. Deletions cut 2 bases from V and 5 bases from J, with 10 bases between. CDR1 is SGHTA, CDR2 FQGNSA, per germline. The CDR3 loop is CASSLKGGDNEQFF. The CDR3 region has the DNA TGTGCCAGCAGCTTAAAGGGGGGCGACAATGAGCAGTTCTTC. Looking up the rest from reference TRBV7-2 and TRBJ2-1 gives the full variable domain: GAGVSQSPSNKVTEKGKDVELRCDPISGHTALYWYRQSLGQGLEFLIYFQGNSAPDKSGLPSDRFSAERTGGSVSTLTIQRTQQEDSAVYLCASSLKGGDNEQFFGPGTRLTVL.

This chain connects TRBV19 to TRBJ1-1, with D maybe TRBD1 (5 bases). The CDR3 length is 12 residues. V was clipped by 2 bases and J by 12 bases, with 13 bases between them. CDR1 is LNHDA, CDR2 SQIVND, per germline (reference sequence). The CDR3 reads CASSIIQGMPFF. Written as DNA, the CDR3 is TGTGCCAGTAGTATAATCCAGGGTATGCCTTTCTTT.

A few counts support this clone. V is TRBV10-3 and J is TRBJ1-1; no reliable D call. Looked up from germline, CDR1 is ENHRY and CDR2 is SYGVKD. The CDR3 contains 13 residues. V shed 8 bases and J shed 0 bases, with 10 bases lying between them. The CDR3 DNA reads TGTGCCATCTACAGCGACATGAACACTGAAGCTTTCTTT. Translating it yields CAIYSDMNTEAFF.

The V gene is TRBV5-4, the J gene TRBJ2-2; 10 nucleotides align to TRBD2. The trim removed 4 bases at V and 1 base at J, leaving 4 bases unmatched. The CDR3 is 16 amino acids. The germline V gene has CDR1 SGHNT and CDR2 YYREEE (reference sequence). CDR3 residues: CASSPPSGGNTGELFF. The CDR3 DNA reads TGTGCCAGCAGCCCGCCTAGCGGGGGGAACACCGGGGAGCTGTTTTTT.

Concerning this clone: Other DNA sequences within the sample encode an identical CDR3. The V and J genes are TRBV30 and TRBJ2-1; tentatively, D is TRBD2 (6 bases). Per the germline V gene, CDR1 is GTSNPN and CDR2 is SVGIG (reference sequence). This CDR3 region has 13 residues. With 7 bases removed from V and 1 base from J, the gap between germline ends came to 11 bases. This CDR3 reads CALRRGSYNEQFF. The CDR3 DNA follows: TGTGCCTTGAGGAGGGGTTCCTACAATGAGCAGTTCTTC. The whole variable domain, remainder taken from reference TRBV30 and TRBJ2-1, is SQTIHQWPATLVQPVGSPLSLECTVEGTSNPNLYWYRQAAGRGLQLLFYSVGIGQISSEVPQNLSASRPQDRQFILSSKKLLLSDSGFYLCALRRGSYNEQFFGPGTRLTVL.

There are a few counts of this clone. The chain combines TRBV29-1 with TRBJ2-5, with D perhaps TRBD2 (6 bases). The length of the CDR3 is 12 residues. V gave up 0 bases and J gave up 5 bases, with 7 bases separating them. Looked up from germline, CDR1 is SQVTM and CDR2 is ANQGSEA. CDR3 loop: CSVEDRGETQYF. The CDR3 coding sequence is TGCAGCGTTGAAGACCGGGGGGAGACCCAGTACTTC.

This chain links TRBV7-9 with TRBJ2-3, with 12 bases identical to TRBD2. The V gene's germline CDR1 is SEHNR and CDR2 FQNEAQ (reference sequence). J lost 1 base, V lost 5 bases, and 4 bases had no gene match. This CDR3 has 16 residues. The DNA for the CDR3 is TGTGCCAGCAGCGAGCGACTAGCGGGGGGCACAGATACGCAGTATTTT. Translating it yields CASSERLAGGTDTQYF.

In this sample, this clone turned up a few times. V is TRBV7-9 and J is TRBJ1-2; the D is unclear. The CDR3 sequence is 14 residues long. Germline lookup yields CDR1 SEHNR and CDR2 FQNEAQ (reference sequence). V lost 2 bases to trimming and J lost 8 bases, with 15 bases between them. The CDR3 nucleotides read TGTGCCAGCAGCTTATCGGACGGATTGGGAGGCTACACCTTC. Its protein is CASSLSDGLGGYTF.

Only a few counts were recorded for this clone. V and J are TRBV30 and TRBJ2-1; tentative D call: TRBD2 (5 bases). The CDR3 has 14 amino acids. Germline assignment: CDR1 GTSNPN and CDR2 SVGIG (reference sequence). The V and J ends lost 5 bases and 0 bases respectively, with 11 bases between them. This CDR3 reads CAWVAGSSYNEQFF. CDR3 coding DNA: TGTGCCTGGGTGGCGGGTAGCTCCTACAATGAGCAGTTCTTC.

The sample holds many counts of this clone. This chain uses TRBV11-1 with TRBJ2-1; D is perhaps TRBD2 (5 bases). Trimming took off 2 bases at V and 8 bases at J, with 7 bases between the two ends. CDR3 length equals 12 residues. Germline V gene data show CDR1 as SGHAT and CDR2 as FQDESV (reference sequence). This CDR3 reads CASSLMRDEQFF. Written as DNA, the CDR3 is TGTGCCAGCAGCTTAATGAGGGATGAGCAGTTCTTC.

The rearrangement links TRBV9 to TRBJ2-5, with a tentative D call TRBD2 (6 bases). The CDR3 contains 16 residues. V lost 2 bases and J 2 bases, leaving 16 bases between the germline ends. Germline V gene data show CDR1 as SGDLS and CDR2 as YYNGEE. The CDR3 protein is CASSVGTRDFQETQYF. CDR3 coding DNA: TGTGCCAGCAGCGTCGGTACCAGGGACTTTCAAGAGACCCAGTACTTC. The full variable domain, with the rest looked up from reference TRBV9 and TRBJ2-5, is DSGVTQTPKHLITATGQRVTLRCSPRSGDLSVYWYQQSLDQGLQFLIQYYNGEERAKGNILERFSAQQFPDLHSELNLSSLELGDSALYFCASSVGTRDFQETQYFGPGTRLLVL.

This clone occurred a few times. The chain employs TRBV7-9 and TRBJ1-1; D is unresolved. Germline V gene sequence: CDR1 SEHNR, CDR2 FQNEAQ (reference sequence). V dropped 3 bases and J dropped 1 base, with 6 bases sitting between them. The CDR3 contains 13 residues. CDR3 in amino acids: CASSFGKNTEAFF. The CDR3 DNA reads TGTGCCAGCAGCTTTGGCAAGAACACTGAAGCTTTCTTT.

V gene TRBV7-9 combines with J gene TRBJ2-5; weak D call: TRBD1 (6 bases). CDR1 is SEHNR, CDR2 FQNEAQ, per germline (reference sequence). The CDR3 contains 13 residues. Trimming removed 5 bases at V and 10 bases at J, with 17 bases between. The chain's CDR3 is CASSLPVRGIQYF. The CDR3 DNA is TGTGCCAGCAGCCTGCCGGTTAGGGGGATCCAGTACTTC.

The rearrangement joins TRBV2 to TRBJ2-5; D gene uncertain. The germline CDR1 and CDR2 sequences are SNHLY and FYNNEI. V gave up 4 bases and J gave up 5 bases, with 14 bases separating them. This CDR3 region has 14 residues. The chain's CDR3 is CASSAWASGETQYF. In DNA form, the CDR3 reads TGTGCCAGCAGTGCGTGGGCCAGTGGGGAGACCCAGTACTTC.

This clone was detected only a few times. The chain is built from TRBV9 and TRBJ1-4, with D perhaps matching TRBD1 (6 bases). The CDR3 runs 13 residues. Trimming pared 0 bases from V and 8 bases from J, leaving 8 bases between. CDR1 is SGDLS, CDR2 YYNGEE, per germline. The chain's CDR3 is CASSVVGGEKLFF. CDR3 nucleotides: TGTGCCAGCAGCGTAGTCGGGGGCGAAAAACTGTTTTTT.

The CDR3 DNA is TGTGCCTGGAGTAAGGCCTACGAGCAGTACTTC. The encoded protein is CAWSKAYEQYF. The chain links TRBV30 to TRBJ2-5; no clear D. The J call may be mistaken, given a closer DNA end match to TRBJ2-7. The CDR3 has 11 residues. The germline V gene has CDR1 GTSNPN and CDR2 SVGIG (reference sequence).

This clone was seen only a few times. The chain is built from TRBV9 and TRBJ2-1; TRBD1 aligns across 7 bases. The V segment lost 0 bases and the J segment 3 bases; nucleotides outside the gene matches: 6. The germline V gene encodes CDR1 SGDLS and CDR2 YYNGEE. The CDR3 contains 16 residues. CDR3 sequence reads: CASSVAVGTDYNEQFF. For the CDR3, the DNA is TGTGCCAGCAGCGTAGCGGTAGGGACAGACTACAATGAGCAGTTCTTC.

The J gene is TRBJ2-5, the V gene TRBV2; D gene uncertain. Germline CDR1 and CDR2: SNHLY and FYNNEI. Between the trimmed V and J ends, which lost 0 bases and 2 bases, there was a span of 13 bases. This CDR3 region has 16 residues. The CDR3 is CASSEASWGMQETQYF. The CDR3 region has the DNA TGTGCCAGCAGTGAAGCTTCATGGGGTATGCAAGAGACCCAGTACTTC.